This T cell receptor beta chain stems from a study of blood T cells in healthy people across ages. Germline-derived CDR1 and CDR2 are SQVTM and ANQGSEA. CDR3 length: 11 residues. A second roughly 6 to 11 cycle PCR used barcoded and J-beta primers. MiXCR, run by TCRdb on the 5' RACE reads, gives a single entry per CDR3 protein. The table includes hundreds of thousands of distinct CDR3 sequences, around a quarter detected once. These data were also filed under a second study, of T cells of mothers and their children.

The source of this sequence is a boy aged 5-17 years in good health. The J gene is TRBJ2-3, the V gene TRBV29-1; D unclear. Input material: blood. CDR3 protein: CSAARTDTQYF. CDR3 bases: TGCTCCGCCGCCCGCACAGATACGCAGTATTTT.